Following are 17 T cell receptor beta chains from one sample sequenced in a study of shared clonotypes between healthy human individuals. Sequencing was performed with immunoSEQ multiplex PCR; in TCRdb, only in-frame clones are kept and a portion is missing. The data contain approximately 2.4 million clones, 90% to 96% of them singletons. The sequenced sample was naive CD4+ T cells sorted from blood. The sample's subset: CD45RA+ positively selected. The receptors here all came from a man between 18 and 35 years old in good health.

The CDR3 region is CASSLEPNQPQHF. The CDR3, as DNA: TGTGCCAGCAGCTTAGAGCCAAATCAGCCCCAGCATTTT. The V call is TRBV7-2, the J call TRBJ1-5; D is undetermined. Per the germline V gene, CDR1 is SGHTA and CDR2 is FQGNSA. The CDR3 loop spans 13 amino acids. The ends were cut back, 1 base at V and 4 bases at J, with 5 bases in the middle.

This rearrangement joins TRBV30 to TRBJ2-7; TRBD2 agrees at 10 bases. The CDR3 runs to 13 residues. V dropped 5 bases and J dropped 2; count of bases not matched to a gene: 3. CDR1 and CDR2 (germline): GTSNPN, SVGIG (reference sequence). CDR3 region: CAWASGGTYEQYF. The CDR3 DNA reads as TGTGCCTGGGCTAGCGGGGGTACCTACGAGCAGTACTTC.

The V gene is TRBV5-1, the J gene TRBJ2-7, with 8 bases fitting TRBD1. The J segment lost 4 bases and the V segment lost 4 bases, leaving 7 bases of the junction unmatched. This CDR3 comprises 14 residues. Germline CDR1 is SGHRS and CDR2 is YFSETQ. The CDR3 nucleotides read TGCGCCAGCAGCGCCACGACAGGGGCGTACGAGCAGTACTTC. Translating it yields CASSATTGAYEQYF.

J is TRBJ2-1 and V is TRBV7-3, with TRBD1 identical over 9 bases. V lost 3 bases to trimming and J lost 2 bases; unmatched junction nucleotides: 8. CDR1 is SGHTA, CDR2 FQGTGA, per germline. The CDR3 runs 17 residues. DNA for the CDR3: TGTGCCAGCAGCTTCGGCAGGGACAGGGTCCCCTACAATGAGCAGTTCTTC. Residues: CASSFGRDRVPYNEQFF. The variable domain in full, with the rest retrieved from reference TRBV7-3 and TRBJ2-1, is GAGVSQTPSNKVTEKGKYVELRCDPISGHTALYWYRQSLGQGPEFLIYFQGTGAADDSGLPNDRFFAVRPEGSVSTLKIQRTERGDSAVYLCASSFGRDRVPYNEQFFGPGTRLTVL.

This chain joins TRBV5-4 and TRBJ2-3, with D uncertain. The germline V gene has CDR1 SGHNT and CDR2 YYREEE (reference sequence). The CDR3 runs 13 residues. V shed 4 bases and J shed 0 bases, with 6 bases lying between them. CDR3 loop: CASSAVSTDTQYF. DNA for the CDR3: TGTGCCAGCAGCGCTGTTAGCACAGATACGCAGTATTTT.

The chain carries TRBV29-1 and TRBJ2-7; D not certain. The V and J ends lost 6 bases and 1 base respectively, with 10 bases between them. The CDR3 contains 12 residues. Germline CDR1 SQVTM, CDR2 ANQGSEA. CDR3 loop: CSVSHLSYEQYF. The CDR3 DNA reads TGCAGCGTGAGCCACCTTTCCTACGAGCAGTACTTC.

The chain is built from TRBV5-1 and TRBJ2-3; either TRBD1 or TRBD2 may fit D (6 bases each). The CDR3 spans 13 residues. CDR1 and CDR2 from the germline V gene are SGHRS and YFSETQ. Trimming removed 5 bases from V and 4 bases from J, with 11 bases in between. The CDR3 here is CASRTGGADTQYF. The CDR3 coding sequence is TGCGCCAGCAGAACCGGGGGCGCAGATACGCAGTATTTT. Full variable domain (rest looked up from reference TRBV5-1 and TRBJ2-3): KAGVTQTPRYLIKTRGQQVTLSCSPISGHRSVSWYQQTPGQGLQFLFEYFSETQRNKGNFPGRFSGRQFSNSRSEMNVSTLELGDSALYLCASRTGGADTQYFGPGTRLTVL.

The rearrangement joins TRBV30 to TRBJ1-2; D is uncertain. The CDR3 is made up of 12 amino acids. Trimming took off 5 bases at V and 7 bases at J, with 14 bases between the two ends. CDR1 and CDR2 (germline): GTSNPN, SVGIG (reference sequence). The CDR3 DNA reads TGTGCCTGGTCGATTTCCGGGCCTGGCTACACCTTC. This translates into CAWSISGPGYTF. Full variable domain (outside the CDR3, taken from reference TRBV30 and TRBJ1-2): SQTIHQWPATLVQPVGSPLSLECTVEGTSNPNLYWYRQAAGRGLQLLFYSVGIGQISSEVPQNLSASRPQDRQFILSSKKLLLSDSGFYLCAWSISGPGYTFGSGTRLTVV.

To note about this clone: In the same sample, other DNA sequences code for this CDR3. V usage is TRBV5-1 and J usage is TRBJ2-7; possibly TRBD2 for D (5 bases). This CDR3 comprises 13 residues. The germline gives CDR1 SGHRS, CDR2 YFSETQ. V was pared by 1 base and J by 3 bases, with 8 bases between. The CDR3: CASSLTADYEQYF. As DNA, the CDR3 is TGCGCCAGCAGCTTGACAGCGGACTACGAGCAGTACTTC.

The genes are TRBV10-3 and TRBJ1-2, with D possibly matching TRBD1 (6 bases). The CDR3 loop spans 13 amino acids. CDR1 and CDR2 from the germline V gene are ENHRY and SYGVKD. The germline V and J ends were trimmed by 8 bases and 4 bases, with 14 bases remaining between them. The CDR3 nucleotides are TGTGCCATCGCGACAGGCCCCCGCTATGGCTACACCTTC. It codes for CAIATGPRYGYTF.

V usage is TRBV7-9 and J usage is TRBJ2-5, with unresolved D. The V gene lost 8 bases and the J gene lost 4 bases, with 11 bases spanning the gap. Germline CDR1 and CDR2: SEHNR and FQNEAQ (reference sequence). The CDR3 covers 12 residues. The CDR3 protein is CASGHRLETQYF. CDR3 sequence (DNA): TGTGCCAGCGGTCACCGTTTAGAGACCCAGTACTTC.

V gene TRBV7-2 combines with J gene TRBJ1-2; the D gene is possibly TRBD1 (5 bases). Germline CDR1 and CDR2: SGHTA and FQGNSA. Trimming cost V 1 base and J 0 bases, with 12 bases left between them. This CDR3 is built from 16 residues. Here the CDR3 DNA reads TGTGCCAGCAGCTTAGTTGGGAGAGGGGCTAACTATGGCTACACCTTC. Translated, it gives CASSLVGRGANYGYTF.

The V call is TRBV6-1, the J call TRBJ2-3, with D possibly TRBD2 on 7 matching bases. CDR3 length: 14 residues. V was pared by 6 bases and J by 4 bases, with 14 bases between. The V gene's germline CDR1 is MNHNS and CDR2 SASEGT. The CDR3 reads CASRPGGRADTQYF. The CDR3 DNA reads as TGTGCCAGCAGGCCCGGGGGGCGCGCAGATACGCAGTATTTT.

The CDR3 sequence is CASSLGGGSSYEQYF. The DNA for the CDR3 is TGTGCCAGCAGTTTGGGGGGCGGGAGCTCCTACGAGCAGTACTTC. The V gene is TRBV28, the J gene TRBJ2-7, with D perhaps TRBD2 (7 bases). This CDR3 is built from 15 residues. The V end lost 3 bases, the J end lost 0 bases, and 12 bases lay between the germline ends. From germline, CDR1 is MDHEN and CDR2 SYDVKM.

CDR3 sequence: CASSLRSVGTGELFF. CDR3 nucleotides: TGTGCCAGCAGCCTTAGATCTGTGGGGACCGGGGAGCTGTTTTTT. The V call is TRBV11-2, the J call TRBJ2-2, with no clear D. Germline CDR1 and CDR2: SGHAT and FQNNGV. V was trimmed by 5 bases and J by 5 bases, leaving 15 bases between them. CDR3 length: 15 amino acids.

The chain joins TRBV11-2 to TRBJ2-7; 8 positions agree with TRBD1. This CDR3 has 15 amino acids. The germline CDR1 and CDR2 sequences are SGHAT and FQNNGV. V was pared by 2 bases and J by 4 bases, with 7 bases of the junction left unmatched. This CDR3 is CASSLMAGGEYEQYF. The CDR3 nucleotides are TGTGCCAGCAGCTTAATGGCAGGGGGCGAGTACGAGCAGTACTTC.

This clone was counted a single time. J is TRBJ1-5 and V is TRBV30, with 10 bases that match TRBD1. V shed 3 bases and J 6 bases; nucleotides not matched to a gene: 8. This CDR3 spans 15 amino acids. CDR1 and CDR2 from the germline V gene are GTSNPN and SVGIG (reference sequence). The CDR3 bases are TGTGCCTGGAGCGGAGGACAGGGGGGTTTTCAGCCCCAGCATTTT. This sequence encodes CAWSGGQGGFQPQHF.